This T cell receptor beta chain derives from a study of blood T cells in healthy people across ages. Sample donors were healthy Caucasian individuals that came from Russia, aged roughly 6 to 95. No fewer than 7 million PBMCs went into each sample. This CDR3 is 16 amino acids long. This clonotype has just a few counts. Primed by a sample-barcoded 5' primer and a J-beta primer mix, a second PCR proceeded for about 7 to 12 cycles. Template switching added a 12-random-nucleotide identifier to every cDNA molecule. TCRdb called the 5' RACE reads again in MiXCR, with one record for every CDR3 protein. The sample has some 1,800,000 distinct CDR3 sequences, 35% to 50% seen once.

V and J are TRBV21-1 and TRBJ1-2; TRBD1 is the table's D call, not checked against the DNA. TRBV21-1 is recorded as a pseudogene. This TCR derives from a human donor in good health. Sequencing input: blood. The DNA of the CDR3 is TGTGCCAGCAGCAAAAAAAAGAGGGGGCGTACGTGCGGCTACACCTTC. Amino acids: CASSKKKRGRTCGYTF.